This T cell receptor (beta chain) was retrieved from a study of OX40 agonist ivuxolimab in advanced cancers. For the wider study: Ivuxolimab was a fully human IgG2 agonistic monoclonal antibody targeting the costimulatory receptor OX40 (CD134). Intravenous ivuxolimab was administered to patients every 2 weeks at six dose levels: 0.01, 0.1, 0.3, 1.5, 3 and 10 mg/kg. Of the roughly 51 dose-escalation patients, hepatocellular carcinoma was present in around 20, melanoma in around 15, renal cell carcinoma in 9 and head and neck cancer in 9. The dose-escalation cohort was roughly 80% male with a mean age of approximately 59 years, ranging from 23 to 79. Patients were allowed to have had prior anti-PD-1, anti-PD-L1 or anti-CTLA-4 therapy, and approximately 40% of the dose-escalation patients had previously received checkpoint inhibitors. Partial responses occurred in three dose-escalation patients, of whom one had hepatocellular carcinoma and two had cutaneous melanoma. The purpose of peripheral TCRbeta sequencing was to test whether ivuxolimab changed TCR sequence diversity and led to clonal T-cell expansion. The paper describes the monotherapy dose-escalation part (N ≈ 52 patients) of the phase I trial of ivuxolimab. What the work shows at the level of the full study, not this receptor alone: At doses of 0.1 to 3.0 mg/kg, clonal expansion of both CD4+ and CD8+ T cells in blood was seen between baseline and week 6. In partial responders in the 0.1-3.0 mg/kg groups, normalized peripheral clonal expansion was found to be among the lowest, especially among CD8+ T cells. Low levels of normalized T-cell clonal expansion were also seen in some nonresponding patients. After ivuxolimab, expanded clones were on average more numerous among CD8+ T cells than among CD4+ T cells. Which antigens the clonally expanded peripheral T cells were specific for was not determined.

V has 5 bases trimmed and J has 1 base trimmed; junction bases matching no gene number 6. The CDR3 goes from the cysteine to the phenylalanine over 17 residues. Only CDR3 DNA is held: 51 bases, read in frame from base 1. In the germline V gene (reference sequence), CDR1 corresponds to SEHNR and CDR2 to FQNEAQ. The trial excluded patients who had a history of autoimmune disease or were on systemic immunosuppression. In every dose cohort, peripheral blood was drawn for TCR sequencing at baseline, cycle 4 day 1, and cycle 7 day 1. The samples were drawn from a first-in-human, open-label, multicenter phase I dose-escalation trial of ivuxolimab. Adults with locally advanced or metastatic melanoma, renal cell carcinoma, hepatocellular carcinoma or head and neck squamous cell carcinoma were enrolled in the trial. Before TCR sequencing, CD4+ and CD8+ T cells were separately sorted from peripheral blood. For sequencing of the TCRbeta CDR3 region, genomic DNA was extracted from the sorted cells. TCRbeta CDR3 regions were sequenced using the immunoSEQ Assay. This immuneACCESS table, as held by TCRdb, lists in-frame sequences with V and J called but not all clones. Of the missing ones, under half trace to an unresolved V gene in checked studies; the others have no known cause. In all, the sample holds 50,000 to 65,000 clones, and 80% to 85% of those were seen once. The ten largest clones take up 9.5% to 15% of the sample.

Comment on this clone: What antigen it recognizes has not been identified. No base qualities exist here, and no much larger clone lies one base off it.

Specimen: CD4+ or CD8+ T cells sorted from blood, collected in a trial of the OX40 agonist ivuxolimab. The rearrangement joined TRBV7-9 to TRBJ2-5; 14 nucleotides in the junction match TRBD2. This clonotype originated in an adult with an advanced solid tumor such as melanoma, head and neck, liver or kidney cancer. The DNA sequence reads TGTGCCAGCAGCCGGGGACTAGCGGGGGCCTTCCAAGAGACCCAGTACTTC. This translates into CASSRGLAGAFQETQYF. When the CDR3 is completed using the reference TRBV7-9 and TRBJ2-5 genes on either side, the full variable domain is DTGVSQNPRHKITKRGQNVTFRCDPISEHNRLYWYRQTLGQGPEFLTYFQNEAQLEKSRLLSDRFSAERPKGSFSTLEIQRTEQGDSAMYLCASSRGLAGAFQETQYFGPGTRLLVL.